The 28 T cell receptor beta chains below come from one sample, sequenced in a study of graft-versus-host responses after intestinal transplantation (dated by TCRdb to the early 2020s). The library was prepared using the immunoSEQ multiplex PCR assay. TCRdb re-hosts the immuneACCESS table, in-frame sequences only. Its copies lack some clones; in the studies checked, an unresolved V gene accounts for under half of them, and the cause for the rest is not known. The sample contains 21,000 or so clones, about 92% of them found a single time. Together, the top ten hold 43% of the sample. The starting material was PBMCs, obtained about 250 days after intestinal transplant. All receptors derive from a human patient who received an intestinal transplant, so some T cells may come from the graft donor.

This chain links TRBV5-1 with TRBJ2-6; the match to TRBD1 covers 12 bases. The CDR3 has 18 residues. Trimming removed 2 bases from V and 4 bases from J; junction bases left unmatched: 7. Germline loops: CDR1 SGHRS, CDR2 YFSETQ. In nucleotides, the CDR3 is TGCGCCAGCAGCTTTCGGGGACAGGGGGCGCGAGGGGCCAACGTCCTGACTTTC. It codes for CASSFRGQGARGANVLTF.

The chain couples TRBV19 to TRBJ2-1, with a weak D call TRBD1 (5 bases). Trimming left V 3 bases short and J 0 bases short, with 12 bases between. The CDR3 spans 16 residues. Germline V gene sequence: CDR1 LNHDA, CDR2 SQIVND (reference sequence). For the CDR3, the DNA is TGTGCCAGTAGTATGGGGCGGTTAGGCTCCTACAATGAGCAGTTCTTC. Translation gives CASSMGRLGSYNEQFF.

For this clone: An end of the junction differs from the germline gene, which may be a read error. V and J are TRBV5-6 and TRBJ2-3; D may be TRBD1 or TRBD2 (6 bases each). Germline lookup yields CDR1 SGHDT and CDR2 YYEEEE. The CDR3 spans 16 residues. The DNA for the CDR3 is TGTACCAGCAGCCTGCTCTTAATAGGGGGGCCAGATACGCAGTATTTT. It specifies CTSSLLLIGGPDTQYF.

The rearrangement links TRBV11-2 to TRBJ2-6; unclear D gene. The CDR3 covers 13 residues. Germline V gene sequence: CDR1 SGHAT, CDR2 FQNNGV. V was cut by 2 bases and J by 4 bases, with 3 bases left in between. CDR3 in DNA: TGTGCCAGCAGCTTATCCGGGGCCAACGTCCTGACTTTC. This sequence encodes CASSLSGANVLTF.

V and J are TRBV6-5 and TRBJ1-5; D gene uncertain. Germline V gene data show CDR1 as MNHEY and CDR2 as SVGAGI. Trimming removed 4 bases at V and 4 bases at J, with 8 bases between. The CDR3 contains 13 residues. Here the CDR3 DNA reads TGTGCCAGCAGTTTCAGACATAATCAGCCCCAGCATTTT. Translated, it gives CASSFRHNQPQHF.

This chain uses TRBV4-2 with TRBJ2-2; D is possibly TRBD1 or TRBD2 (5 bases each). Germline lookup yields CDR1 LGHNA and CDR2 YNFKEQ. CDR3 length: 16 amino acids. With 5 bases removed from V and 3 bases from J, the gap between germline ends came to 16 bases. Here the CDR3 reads CASSSTGTTHTGELFF. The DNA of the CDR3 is TGTGCCAGCAGCTCGACCGGGACGACCCACACCGGGGAGCTGTTTTTT.

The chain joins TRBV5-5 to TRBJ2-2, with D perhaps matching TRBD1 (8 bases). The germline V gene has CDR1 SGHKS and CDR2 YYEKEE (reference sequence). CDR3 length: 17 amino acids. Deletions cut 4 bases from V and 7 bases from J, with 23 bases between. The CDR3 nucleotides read TGTGCCAGCAGCCCGACAGGGGAGGGACCTTTGTTCGGGGAGCTGTTTTTT. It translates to CASSPTGEGPLFGELFF.

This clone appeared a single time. The CDR3 bases are TGTGCCAGCAGCCGCGGGACAGTCTATGGCTACACCTTC. It is translated as CASSRGTVYGYTF. J is TRBJ1-2 and V is TRBV6-5; 7 bases line up with TRBD1. The CDR3 is made up of 13 amino acids. V was pared by 6 bases and J by 4 bases, with 5 bases of the junction left unmatched. Germline CDR1 and CDR2: MNHEY and SVGAGI.

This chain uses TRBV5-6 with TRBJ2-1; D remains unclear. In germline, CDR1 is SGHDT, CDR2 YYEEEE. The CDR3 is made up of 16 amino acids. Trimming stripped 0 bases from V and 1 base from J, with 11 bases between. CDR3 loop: CASSLGGQVSYNEQFF. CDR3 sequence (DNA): TGTGCCAGCAGCTTGGGAGGCCAGGTTTCCTACAATGAGCAGTTCTTC. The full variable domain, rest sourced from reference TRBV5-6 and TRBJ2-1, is DAGVTQSPTHLIKTRGQQVTLRCSPKSGHDTVSWYQQALGQGPQFIFQYYEEEERQRGNFPDRFSGHQFPNYSSELNVNALLLGDSALYLCASSLGGQVSYNEQFFGPGTRLTVL.

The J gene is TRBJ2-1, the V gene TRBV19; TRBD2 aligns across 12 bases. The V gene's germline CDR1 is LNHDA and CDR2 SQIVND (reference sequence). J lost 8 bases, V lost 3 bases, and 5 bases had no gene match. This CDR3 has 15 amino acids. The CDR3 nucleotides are TGTGCCAGTAGTATTGGGCCTAGCGGGAGGGATGAGCAGTTCTTC. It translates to CASSIGPSGRDEQFF.

The CDR3 reads CASSLDNNSPLHF. The CDR3 DNA is TGTGCCAGCAGCTTGGACAATAATTCACCCCTCCACTTT. The V and J genes are TRBV11-3 and TRBJ1-6; D is perhaps TRBD1 (5 bases). From germline, CDR1 is SGHNT and CDR2 YENEEA. V was cut by 3 bases and J by 5 bases, with 5 bases left in between. CDR3 length equals 13 residues. The full variable domain, with the rest looked up from reference TRBV11-3 and TRBJ1-6, is EAGVVQSPRYKIIEKKQPVAFWCNPISGHNTLYWYLQNLGQGPELLIRYENEEAVDDSQLPKDRFSAERLKGVDSTLKIQPAELGDSAVYLCASSLDNNSPLHFGNGTRLTVT.

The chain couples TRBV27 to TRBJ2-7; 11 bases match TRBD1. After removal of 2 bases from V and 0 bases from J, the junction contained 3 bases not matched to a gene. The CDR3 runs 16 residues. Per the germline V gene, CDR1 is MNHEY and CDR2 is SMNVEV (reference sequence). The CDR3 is CASSLRGTGGSYEQYF. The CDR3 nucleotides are TGTGCCAGCAGTTTACGGGGGACAGGGGGCTCCTACGAGCAGTACTTC.

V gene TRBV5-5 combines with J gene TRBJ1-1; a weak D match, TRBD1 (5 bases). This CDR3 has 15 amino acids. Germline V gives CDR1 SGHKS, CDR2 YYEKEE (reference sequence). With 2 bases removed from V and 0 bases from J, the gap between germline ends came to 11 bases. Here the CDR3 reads CASSLQANLNTEAFF. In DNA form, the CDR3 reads TGTGCCAGCAGCTTACAGGCCAATTTGAACACTGAAGCTTTCTTT.

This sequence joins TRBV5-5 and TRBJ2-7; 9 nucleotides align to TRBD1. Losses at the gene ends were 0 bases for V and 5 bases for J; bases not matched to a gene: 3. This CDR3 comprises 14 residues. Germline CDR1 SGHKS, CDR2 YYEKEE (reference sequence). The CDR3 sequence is CASSLDWDRDEQYF. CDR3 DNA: TGTGCCAGCAGCTTGGATTGGGACAGGGACGAGCAGTACTTC.

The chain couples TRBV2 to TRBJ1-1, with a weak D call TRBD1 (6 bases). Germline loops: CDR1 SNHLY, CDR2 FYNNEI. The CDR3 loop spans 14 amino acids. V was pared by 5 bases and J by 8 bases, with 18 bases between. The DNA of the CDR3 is TGTGCCAGCAGTTATGTTGTCGGGACAAGAGAAGCTTTCTTT. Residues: CASSYVVGTREAFF.

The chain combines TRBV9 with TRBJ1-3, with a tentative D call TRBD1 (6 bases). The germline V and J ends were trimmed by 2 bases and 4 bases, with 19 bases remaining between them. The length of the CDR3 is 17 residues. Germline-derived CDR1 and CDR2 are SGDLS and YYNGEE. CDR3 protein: CASSVGLQGVRGNTIYF. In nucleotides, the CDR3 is TGTGCCAGCAGCGTCGGGTTACAGGGTGTAAGGGGAAACACCATATATTTT.

The CDR3 region is CASSFGGSDTQYF. DNA of the CDR3: TGCGCCAGCAGCTTTGGGGGGTCGGATACGCAGTATTTT. The chain recombines TRBV5-1 with TRBJ2-3; the D gene is possibly TRBD2 (6 bases). The germline V and J ends were trimmed by 2 bases and 6 bases, with 10 bases remaining between them. This CDR3 contains 13 residues. In germline, CDR1 is SGHRS, CDR2 YFSETQ.

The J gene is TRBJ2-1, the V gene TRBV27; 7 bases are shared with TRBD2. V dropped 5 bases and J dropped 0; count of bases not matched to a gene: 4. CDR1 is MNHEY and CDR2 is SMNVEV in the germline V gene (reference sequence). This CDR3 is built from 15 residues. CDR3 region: CASSSGESSYNEQFF. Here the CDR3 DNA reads TGTGCCAGCAGTAGCGGGGAGAGCTCCTACAATGAGCAGTTCTTC.

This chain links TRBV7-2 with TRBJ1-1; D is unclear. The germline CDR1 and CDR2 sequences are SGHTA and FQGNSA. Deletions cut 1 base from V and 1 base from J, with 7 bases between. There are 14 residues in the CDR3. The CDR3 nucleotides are TGTGCCAGCAGCTTAGGAGGTGGGAACACTGAAGCTTTCTTT. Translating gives CASSLGGGNTEAFF. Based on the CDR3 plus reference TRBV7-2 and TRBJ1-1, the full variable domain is GAGVSQSPSNKVTEKGKDVELRCDPISGHTALYWYRQSLGQGLEFLIYFQGNSAPDKSGLPSDRFSAERTGGSVSTLTIQRTQQEDSAVYLCASSLGGGNTEAFFGQGTRLTVV.

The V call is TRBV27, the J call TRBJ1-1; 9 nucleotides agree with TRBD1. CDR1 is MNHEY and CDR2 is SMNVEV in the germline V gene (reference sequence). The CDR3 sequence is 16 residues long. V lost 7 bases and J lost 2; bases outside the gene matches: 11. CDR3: CASNDPRDRDNTEAFF. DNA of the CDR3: TGTGCCAGCAACGATCCCCGGGACAGGGACAACACTGAAGCTTTCTTT.

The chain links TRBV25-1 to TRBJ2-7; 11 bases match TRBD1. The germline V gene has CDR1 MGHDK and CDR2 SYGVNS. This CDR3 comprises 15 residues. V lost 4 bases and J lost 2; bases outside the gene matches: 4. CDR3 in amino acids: CASSVRDRGAYEQYF. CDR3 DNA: TGTGCCAGCAGTGTCCGGGACAGGGGGGCCTACGAGCAGTACTTC.

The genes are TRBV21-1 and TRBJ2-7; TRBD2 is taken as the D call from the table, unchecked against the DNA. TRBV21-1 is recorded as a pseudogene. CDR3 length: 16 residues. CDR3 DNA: TGTGCCAGCAGCAAAGGAGGGCTAGCGGGGACCTACGAGCAGTACTTC. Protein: CASSKGGLAGTYEQYF.

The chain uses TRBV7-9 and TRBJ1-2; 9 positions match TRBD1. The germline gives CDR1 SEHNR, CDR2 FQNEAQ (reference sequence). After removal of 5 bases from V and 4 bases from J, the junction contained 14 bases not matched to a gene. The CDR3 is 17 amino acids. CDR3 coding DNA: TGTGCCAGCAGCCCCCGGGACAGGGCTACGGGGAGCTATGGCTACACCTTC. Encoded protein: CASSPRDRATGSYGYTF.

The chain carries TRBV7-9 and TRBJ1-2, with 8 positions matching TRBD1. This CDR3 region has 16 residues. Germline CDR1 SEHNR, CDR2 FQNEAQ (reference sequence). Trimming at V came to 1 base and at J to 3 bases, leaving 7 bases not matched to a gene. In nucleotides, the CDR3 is TGTGCCAGCAGCTTAGTCCTAGCAGGGGGCGACTATGGCTACACCTTC. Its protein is CASSLVLAGGDYGYTF.

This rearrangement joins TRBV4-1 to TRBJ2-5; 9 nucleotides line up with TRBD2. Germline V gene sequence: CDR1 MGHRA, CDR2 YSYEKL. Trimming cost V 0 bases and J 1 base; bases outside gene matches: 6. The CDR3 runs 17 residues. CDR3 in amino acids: CASSQDLLAGPQETQYF. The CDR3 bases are TGCGCCAGCAGCCAAGACCTCCTAGCGGGACCCCAAGAGACCCAGTACTTC.

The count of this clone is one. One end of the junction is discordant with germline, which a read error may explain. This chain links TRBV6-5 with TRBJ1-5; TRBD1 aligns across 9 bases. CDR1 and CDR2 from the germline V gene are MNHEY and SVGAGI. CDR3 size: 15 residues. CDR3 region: CASRDGTGYNRPQHF. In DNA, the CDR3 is TGTGCCAGCCGCGACGGGACAGGGTATAATCGGCCCCAGCATTTT.

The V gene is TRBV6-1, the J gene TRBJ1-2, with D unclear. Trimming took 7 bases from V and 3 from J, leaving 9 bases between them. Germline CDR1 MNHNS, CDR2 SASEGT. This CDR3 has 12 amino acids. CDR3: CASKGTYYGYTF. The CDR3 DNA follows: TGTGCCAGCAAGGGAACCTACTATGGCTACACCTTC.

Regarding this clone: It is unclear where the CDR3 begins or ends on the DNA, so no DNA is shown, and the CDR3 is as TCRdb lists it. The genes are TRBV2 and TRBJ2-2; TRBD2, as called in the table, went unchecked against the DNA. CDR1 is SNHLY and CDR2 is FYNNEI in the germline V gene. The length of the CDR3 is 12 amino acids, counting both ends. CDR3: CASGKTPGSCFF.